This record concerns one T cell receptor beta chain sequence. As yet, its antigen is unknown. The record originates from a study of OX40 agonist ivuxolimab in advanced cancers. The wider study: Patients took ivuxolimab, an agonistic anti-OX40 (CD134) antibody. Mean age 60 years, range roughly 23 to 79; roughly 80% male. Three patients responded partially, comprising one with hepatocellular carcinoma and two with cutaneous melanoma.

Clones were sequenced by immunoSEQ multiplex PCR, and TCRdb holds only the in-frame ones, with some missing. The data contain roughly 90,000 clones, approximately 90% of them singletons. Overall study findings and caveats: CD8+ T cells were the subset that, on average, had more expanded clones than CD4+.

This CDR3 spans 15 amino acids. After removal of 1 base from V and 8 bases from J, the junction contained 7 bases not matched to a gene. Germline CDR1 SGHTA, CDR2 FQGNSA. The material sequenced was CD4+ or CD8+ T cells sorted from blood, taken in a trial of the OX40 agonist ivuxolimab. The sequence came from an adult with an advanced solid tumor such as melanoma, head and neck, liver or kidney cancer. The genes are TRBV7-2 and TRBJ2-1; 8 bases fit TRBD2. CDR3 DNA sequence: TGTGCCAGCAGCTTAGATATTAGCGGGATCTATGAGCAGTTCTTC. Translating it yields CASSLDISGIYEQFF.